Listed below are T cell receptor beta chains from one sample, sequenced in a study of OX40 agonist ivuxolimab in advanced cancers. TCRdb's copy holds only in-frame clones and misses some; the assay was immunoSEQ multiplex PCR. The sample records 40,000 to 50,000 clones, roughly 86% being singletons. The specimen was CD4+ or CD8+ T cells sorted from blood, collected in a trial of the OX40 agonist ivuxolimab. These receptors all stem from an adult with an advanced solid tumor such as melanoma, head and neck, liver or kidney cancer. Each CDR3 is given with its conserved first and last residue. A D gene is named only where the DNA matches it firmly. Size values are once, few and many counts, or a class for expanded clones, and some rows have none.

j_call clone_size v_call d_call cdr3_nt cdr3_aa
TRBJ2-2 . TRBV6-5 . TGTGCCAGCAGTTACGGGGGAAAGAACACCGGGGAGCTGTTTTTT CASSYGGKNTGELFF
TRBJ2-7 once TRBV2 TRBD1 TGTGCCAGCAGTGGACAGGGGTTCTACGAGCAGTACTTC CASSGQGFYEQYF
TRBJ1-2 . TRBV19 . TGTGCCAGTCACAATCGACCGTATGGCTACACCTTC CASHNRPYGYTF
TRBJ2-3 . TRBV4-2 TRBD2 TGTGCCAGCAGCCAAGGGGAGGGGCCCCACACAGATACGCAGTATTTT CASSQGEGPHTDTQYF
TRBJ2-6 once TRBV28 . TGTGCCAGCAGCCTCCAGCCGTCTGGGGCCAACGTCCTGACTTTC CASSLQPSGANVLTF
TRBJ2-3 . TRBV15 . TGTGCCACCAGCCGAGGGGGAAGGGGAACGGATACGCAGTATTTT CATSRGGRGTDTQYF
TRBJ2-2 . TRBV7-3 TRBD2 TGTGCCAGCGGGAGGGCGGTTAACACCGGGGAGCTGTTTTTT CASGRAVNTGELFF
TRBJ2-1 . TRBV29-1 . TGCAGCGTTGAGCTAGCGCATACCTACAATGAGCAGTTCTTC CSVELAHTYNEQFF
TRBJ1-3 . TRBV30 . TGTGCCTGGGGACCGCTCTCTGGAAACACCATATATTTT CAWGPLSGNTIYF
TRBJ2-3 . TRBV11-2 TRBD2 TGTGCCAGCAGCCGAACTAGCGGGAGTATCACAGATACGCAGTATTTT CASSRTSGSITDTQYF
TRBJ2-7 . TRBV5-5 . TGTGCCAGCAGCCGGGAGAGGGTCCACGAGCAGTACTTC CASSRERVHEQYF
TRBJ1-1 . TRBV2 . TGTGCCAGCAGTGAAGGCGGGGGGACTGAAGCTTTCTTT CASSEGGGTEAFF
TRBJ2-5 . TRBV7-6 TRBD1 TGTGCCAGCAGCTTGGGACAGTTGGAGACCCAGTACTTC CASSLGQLETQYF
TRBJ2-2 once TRBV7-3 . TGTGCCAGCAGCTCTCAGGGGTGGCCATGGAACACCGGGGAGCTGTTTTTT CASSSQGWPWNTGELFF
TRBJ2-5 . TRBV2 . TGTGCCAGCAGTGGAAACCTAGGGGAGACCCAGTACTTC CASSGNLGETQYF